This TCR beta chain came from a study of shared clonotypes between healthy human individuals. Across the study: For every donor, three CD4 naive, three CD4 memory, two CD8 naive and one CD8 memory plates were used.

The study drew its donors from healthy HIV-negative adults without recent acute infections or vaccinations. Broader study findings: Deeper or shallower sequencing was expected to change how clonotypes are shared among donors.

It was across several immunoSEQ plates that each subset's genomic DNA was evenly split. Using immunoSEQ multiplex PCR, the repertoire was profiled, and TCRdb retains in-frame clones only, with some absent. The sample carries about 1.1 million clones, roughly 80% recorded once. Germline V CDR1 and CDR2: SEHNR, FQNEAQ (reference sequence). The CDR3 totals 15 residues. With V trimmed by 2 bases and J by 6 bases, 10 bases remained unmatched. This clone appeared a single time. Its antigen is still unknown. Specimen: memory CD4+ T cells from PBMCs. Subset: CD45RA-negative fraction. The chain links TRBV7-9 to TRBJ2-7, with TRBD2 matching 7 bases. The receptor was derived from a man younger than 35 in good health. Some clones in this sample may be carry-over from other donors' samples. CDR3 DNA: TGTGCCAGCAGCTTATGGGCGGGAGATCTTTCCGAGCAGTACTTC. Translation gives CASSLWAGDLSEQYF. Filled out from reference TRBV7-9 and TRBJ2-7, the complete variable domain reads DTGVSQNPRHKITKRGQNVTFRCDPISEHNRLYWYRQTLGQGPEFLTYFQNEAQLEKSRLLSDRFSAERPKGSFSTLEIQRTEQGDSAMYLCASSLWAGDLSEQYFGPGTRLTVT.